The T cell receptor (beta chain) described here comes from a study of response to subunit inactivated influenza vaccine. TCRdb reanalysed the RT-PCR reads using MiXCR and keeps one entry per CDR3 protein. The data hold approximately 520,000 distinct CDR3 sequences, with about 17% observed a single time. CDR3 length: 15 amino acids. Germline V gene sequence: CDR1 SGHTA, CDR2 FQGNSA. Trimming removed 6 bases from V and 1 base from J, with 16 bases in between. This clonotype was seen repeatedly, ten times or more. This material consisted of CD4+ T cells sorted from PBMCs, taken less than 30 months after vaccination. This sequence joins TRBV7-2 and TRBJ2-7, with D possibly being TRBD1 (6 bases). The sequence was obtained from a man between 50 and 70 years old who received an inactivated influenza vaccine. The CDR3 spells CASRGQTGSSYEQYF. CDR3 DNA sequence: TGTGCCAGCAGAGGGCAGACAGGTTCTTCCTACGAGCAGTACTTC.